The TCR beta chain under discussion was sequenced for a study of control samples from healthy donors and cancer patients. Some clones are missing from TCRdb's copy, which holds only in-frame ones; the method was immunoSEQ multiplex PCR. The table has about 140,000 clones, approximately 94% seen once; the top ten hold around 13%. Germline loops: CDR1 ENHRY, CDR2 SYGVKD. The CDR3 covers 20 residues. The J segment lost 7 bases and the V segment lost 3 bases, leaving 18 bases of the junction unmatched. The TCR comes from a man aged 35 to 55 in good health. Sequencing was performed on blood. The gene calls are TRBV10-3 and TRBJ2-1, with 13 bases identical to TRBD2. The CDR3, as DNA: TGTGCCATCAGTGACGCCGGGACTAGCGGGATAATTAAGGTTAATAATGAGCAGTTCTTC. It specifies CAISDAGTSGIIKVNNEQFF.